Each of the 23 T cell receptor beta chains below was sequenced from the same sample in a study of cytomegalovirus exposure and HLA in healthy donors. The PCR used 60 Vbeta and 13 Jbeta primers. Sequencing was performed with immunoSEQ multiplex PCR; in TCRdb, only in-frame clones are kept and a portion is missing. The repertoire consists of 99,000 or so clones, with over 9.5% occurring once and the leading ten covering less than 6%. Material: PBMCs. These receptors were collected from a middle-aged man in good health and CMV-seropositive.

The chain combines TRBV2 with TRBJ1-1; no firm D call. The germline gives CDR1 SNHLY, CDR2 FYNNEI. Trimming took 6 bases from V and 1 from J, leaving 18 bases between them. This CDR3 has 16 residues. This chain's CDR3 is CASSDHIRESNTEAFF. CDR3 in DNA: TGTGCCAGCAGCGACCATATCCGGGAATCGAACACTGAAGCTTTCTTT.

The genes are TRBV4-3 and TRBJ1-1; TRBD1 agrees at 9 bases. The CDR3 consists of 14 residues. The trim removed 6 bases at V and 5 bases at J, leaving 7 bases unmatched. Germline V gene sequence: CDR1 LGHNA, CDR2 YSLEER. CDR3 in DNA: TGCGCCAGCAGGCCACAGGGGGCTGGGACTGAAGCTTTCTTT. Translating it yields CASRPQGAGTEAFF.

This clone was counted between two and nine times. CDR3 in amino acids: CASGLVPGRFTGELFF. CDR3 DNA sequence: TGTGCTAGTGGTTTGGTACCAGGGCGGTTCACCGGGGAGCTGTTTTTT. The chain carries TRBV12-5 and TRBJ2-2; tentatively, D is TRBD1 (5 bases). The CDR3 sequence is 16 residues long. CDR1 is LGHNT and CDR2 is FRNRAP in the germline V gene. V was cut by 0 bases and J by 4 bases, with 12 bases left in between.

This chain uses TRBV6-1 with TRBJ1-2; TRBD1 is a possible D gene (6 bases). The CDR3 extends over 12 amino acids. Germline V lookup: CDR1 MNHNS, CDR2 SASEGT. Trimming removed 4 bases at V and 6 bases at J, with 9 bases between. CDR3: CASSGQVDGYTF. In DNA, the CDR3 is TGTGCCAGCAGTGGACAGGTGGATGGCTACACCTTC.

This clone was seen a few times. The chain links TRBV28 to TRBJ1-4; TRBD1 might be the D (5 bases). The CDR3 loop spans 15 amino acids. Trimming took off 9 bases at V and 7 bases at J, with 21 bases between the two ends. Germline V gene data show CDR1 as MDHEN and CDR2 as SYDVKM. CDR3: CASSGFGAGSEKLFF. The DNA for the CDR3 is TGTGCCAGTAGCGGGTTTGGGGCGGGAAGTGAAAAACTGTTTTTT.

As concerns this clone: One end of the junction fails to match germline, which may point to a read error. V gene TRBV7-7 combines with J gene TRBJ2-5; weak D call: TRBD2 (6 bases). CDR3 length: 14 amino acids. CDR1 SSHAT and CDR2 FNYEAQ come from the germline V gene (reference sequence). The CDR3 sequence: CASSASAYQETQYF. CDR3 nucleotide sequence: TGTGCTAGCAGCGCTAGCGCGTACCAAGAGACCCAGTACTTC.

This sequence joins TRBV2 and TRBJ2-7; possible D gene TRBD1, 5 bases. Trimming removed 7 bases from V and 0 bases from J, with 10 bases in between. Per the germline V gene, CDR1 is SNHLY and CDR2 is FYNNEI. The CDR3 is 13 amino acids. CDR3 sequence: CASTDRSSYEQYF. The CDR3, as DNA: TGTGCCAGCACAGACAGAAGCTCCTACGAGCAGTACTTC.

The CDR3 sequence is CAWSSGTGGVEQYF. CDR3 DNA sequence: TGTGCCTGGAGTTCTGGGACAGGGGGCGTCGAGCAGTACTTC. The rearrangement links TRBV30 to TRBJ2-7, with TRBD1 matching 12 bases. Germline CDR1 reads GTSNPN; CDR2 reads SVGIG (reference sequence). J lost 6 bases, V lost 2 bases, and 5 bases had no gene match. The CDR3 runs 14 residues.

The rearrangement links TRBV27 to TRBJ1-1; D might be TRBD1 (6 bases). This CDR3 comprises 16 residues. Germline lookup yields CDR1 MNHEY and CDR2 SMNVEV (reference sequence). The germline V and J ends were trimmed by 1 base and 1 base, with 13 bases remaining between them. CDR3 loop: CASSLYRTEGNTEAFF. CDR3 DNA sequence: TGTGCCAGCAGTTTATACAGGACAGAGGGGAACACTGAAGCTTTCTTT.

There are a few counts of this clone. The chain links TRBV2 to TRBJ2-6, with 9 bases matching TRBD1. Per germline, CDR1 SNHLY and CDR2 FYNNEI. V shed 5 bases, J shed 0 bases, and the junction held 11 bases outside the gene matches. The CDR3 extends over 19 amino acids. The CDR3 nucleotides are TGTGCCAGCAGTCCAAAAGGGACAGGGACCAGCTCTGGGGCCAACGTCCTGACTTTC. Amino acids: CASSPKGTGTSSGANVLTF.

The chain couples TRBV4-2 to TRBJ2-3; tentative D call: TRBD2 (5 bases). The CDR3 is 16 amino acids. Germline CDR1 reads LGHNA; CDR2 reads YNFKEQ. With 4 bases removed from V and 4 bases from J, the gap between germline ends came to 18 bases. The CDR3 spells CASSPQSAGGADTQYF. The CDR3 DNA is TGTGCCAGCAGCCCCCAATCGGCGGGTGGGGCAGATACGCAGTATTTT.

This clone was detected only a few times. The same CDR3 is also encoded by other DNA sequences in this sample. The CDR3 reads CASSYPGQGGTEAFF. The CDR3 nucleotides read TGTGCCAGCAGTTACCCCGGACAGGGAGGGACTGAAGCTTTCTTT. The chain employs TRBV6-5 and TRBJ1-1; 8 nucleotides align to TRBD1. Germline loops: CDR1 MNHEY, CDR2 SVGAGI. After removal of 2 bases from V and 5 bases from J, the junction contained 7 bases not matched to a gene. The CDR3 consists of 15 residues.

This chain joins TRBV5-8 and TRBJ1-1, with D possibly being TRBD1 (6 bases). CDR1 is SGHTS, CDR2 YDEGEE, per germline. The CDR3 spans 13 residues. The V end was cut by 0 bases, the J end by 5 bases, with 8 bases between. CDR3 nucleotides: TGTGCCAGCAGCTTGGACAGGGTGACTGAAGCTTTCTTT. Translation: CASSLDRVTEAFF.

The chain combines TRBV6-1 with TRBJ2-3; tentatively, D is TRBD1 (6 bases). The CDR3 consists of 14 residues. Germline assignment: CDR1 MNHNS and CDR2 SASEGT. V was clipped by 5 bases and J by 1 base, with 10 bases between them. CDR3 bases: TGTGCCAGCAGTACTCAGGGGCGCACAGATACGCAGTATTTT. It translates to CASSTQGRTDTQYF.

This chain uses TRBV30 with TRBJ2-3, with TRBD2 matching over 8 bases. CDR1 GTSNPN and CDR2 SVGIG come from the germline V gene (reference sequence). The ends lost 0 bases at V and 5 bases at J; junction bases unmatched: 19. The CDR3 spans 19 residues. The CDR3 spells CAWSVIHTGGRFTKDTQYF. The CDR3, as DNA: TGTGCCTGGAGTGTAATTCACACGGGAGGGCGGTTTACGAAAGATACGCAGTATTTT.

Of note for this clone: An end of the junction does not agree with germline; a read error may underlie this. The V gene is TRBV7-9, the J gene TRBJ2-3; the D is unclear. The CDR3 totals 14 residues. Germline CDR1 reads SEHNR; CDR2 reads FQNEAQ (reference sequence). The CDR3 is CASRPPLVLDKQYF. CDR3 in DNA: TGTGCCAGCAGACCACCCCTCGTGCTAGATAAGCAGTATTTT.

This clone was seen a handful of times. This CDR3 reads CASRAQDNEKLFF. CDR3 nucleotides: TGTGCCAGCAGGGCACAGGATAATGAAAAACTGTTTTTT. The chain combines TRBV28 with TRBJ1-4, with D maybe TRBD1 (5 bases). CDR3 length: 13 amino acids. V was clipped by 6 bases and J by 4 bases, with 9 bases between them. Looked up from germline, CDR1 is MDHEN and CDR2 is SYDVKM. Supplemented by reference TRBV28 and TRBJ1-4, the full variable domain reads DVKVTQSSRYLVKRTGEKVFLECVQDMDHENMFWYRQDPGLGLRLIYFSYDVKMKEKGDIPEGYSVSREKKERFSLILESASTNQTSMYLCASRAQDNEKLFFGSGTQLSVL.

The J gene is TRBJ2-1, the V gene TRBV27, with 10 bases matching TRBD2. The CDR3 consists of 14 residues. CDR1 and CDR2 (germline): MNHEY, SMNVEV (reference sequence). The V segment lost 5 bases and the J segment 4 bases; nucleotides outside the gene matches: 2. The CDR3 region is CASSGLAEYNEQFF. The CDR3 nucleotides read TGTGCCAGCAGTGGACTAGCGGAATACAATGAGCAGTTCTTC.

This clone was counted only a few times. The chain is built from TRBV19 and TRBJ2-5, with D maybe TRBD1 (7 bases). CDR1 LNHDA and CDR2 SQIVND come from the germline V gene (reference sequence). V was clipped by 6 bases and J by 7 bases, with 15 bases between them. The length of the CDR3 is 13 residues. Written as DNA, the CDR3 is TGTGCCAGTAGCCTGACAGGGACTGCGACCCAGTACTTC. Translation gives CASSLTGTATQYF.

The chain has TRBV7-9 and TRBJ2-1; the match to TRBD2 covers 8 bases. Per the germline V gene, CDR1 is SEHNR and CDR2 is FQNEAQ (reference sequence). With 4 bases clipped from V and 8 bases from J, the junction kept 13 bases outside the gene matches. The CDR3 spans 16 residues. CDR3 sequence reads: CASSSLGLASFHEQFF. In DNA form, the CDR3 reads TGTGCCAGCAGCTCACTTGGACTAGCTAGTTTTCATGAGCAGTTCTTC.

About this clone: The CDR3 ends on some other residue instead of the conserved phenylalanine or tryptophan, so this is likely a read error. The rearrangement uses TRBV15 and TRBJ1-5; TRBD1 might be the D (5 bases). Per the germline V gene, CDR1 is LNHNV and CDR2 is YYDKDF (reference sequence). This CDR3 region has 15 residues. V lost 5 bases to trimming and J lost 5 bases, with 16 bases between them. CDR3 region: CATSFSGLPDQPQHV. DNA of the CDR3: TGTGCCACCAGCTTCTCGGGACTGCCCGATCAGCCCCAGCATGTT.

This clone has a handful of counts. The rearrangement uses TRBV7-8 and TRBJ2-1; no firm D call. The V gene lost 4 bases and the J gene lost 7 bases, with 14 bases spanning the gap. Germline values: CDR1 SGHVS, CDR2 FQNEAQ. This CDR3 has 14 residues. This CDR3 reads CASSSPRPSNEQFF. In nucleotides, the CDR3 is TGTGCCAGCAGCTCCCCACGTCCGAGTAATGAGCAGTTCTTC. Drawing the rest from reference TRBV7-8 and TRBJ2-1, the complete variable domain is GAGVSQSPRYKVAKRGQDVALRCDPISGHVSLFWYQQALGQGPEFLTYFQNEAQLDKSGLPSDRFFAERPEGSVSTLKIQRTQQEDSAVYLCASSSPRPSNEQFFGPGTRLTVL.

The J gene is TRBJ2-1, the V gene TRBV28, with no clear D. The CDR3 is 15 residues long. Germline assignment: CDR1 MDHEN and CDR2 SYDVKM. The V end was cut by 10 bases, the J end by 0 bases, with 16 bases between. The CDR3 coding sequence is TGTGCCACCCACGCCGGGTCCTCCTCCTACAATGAGCAGTTCTTC. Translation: CATHAGSSSYNEQFF.